This TCR beta chain was identified in a study of cytomegalovirus exposure and HLA in healthy donors. Notes on the study in general: Cytomegalovirus status, reportedly, was diagnosed with high specificity and sensitivity by the classifier. Researchers counted approximately 160 TCR beta chains as cytomegalovirus-associated. Across donors, most TCRs were seen rarely, yet some public ones were widespread.

Germline trimming cut 6 bases from V and 4 bases from J; bases unmatched to any gene: 4. Germline assignment: CDR1 SNHLY and CDR2 FYNNEI. The CDR3 loop spans 14 amino acids. The donors were members of the roughly 130-subject validation cohort (separate from the approximately 730-subject first cohort). This clone has a count of ten or more. Its target is unknown. Assay: immunoSEQ multiplex PCR; the TCRdb copy retains only in-frame clones and omits some. The top ten clones hold just under 30% of a sample with some 130,000 clones, approximately 82% of them seen once. This receptor was obtained from a man aged 30 to 39 in good health and CMV-seropositive. Sample: PBMCs. This chain connects TRBV2 to TRBJ2-3, with TRBD2 matching over 10 bases. This CDR3 is CASRKRGGADTQYF. The DNA of the CDR3 is TGTGCCAGCAGAAAGCGGGGGGGCGCAGATACGCAGTATTTT.